These 20 T cell receptor beta chains were sequenced from one sample in a study of blood T cell repertoires in COVID-19. The repertoire was sequenced with immunoSEQ multiplex PCR; TCRdb's copy has only in-frame clones and lacks some. The sample contains 250,000 to 300,000 clones, 85% to 90% of which appear only once. Input material: peripheral blood. These receptors all come from a woman aged 40 to 50 who had recovered from COVID-19.

This chain links TRBV12-5 with TRBJ2-3, with D unresolved. The germline V gene has CDR1 LGHNT and CDR2 FRNRAP. With 4 bases removed from V and 3 bases from J, the gap between germline ends came to 8 bases. This CDR3 has 13 residues. CDR3 amino acids: CASGWPNTDTQYF. CDR3 DNA: TGTGCTAGTGGTTGGCCCAATACAGATACGCAGTATTTT.

J is TRBJ2-2 and V is TRBV18; 7 bases fit TRBD2. CDR1 KGHSH and CDR2 LQKENI come from the germline V gene. V trimming: 5 bases; J trimming: 6 bases; junction bases outside the gene matches: 12. This CDR3 is 16 amino acids long. CDR3 in DNA: TGTGCCAGCTCATCCCGACTCGGGCGGGGGTCCGGGGAGCTGTTTTTT. Translating gives CASSSRLGRGSGELFF.

V gene TRBV4-3 combines with J gene TRBJ1-3; TRBD1 is a possible D gene (6 bases). The CDR3 runs 16 residues. The germline V and J ends were trimmed by 0 bases and 4 bases, with 13 bases remaining between them. Germline CDR1 and CDR2: LGHNA and YSLEER. The CDR3 protein is CASSQDPRQGGNTIYF. The CDR3 nucleotides read TGCGCCAGCAGCCAAGACCCCAGGCAGGGGGGAAACACCATATATTTT.

The chain combines TRBV15 with TRBJ2-1; a possible D gene is TRBD1 (5 bases). The V gene lost 8 bases and the J gene lost 9 bases, with 11 bases spanning the gap. The CDR3 spans 11 residues. The germline V gene has CDR1 LNHNV and CDR2 YYDKDF (reference sequence). The CDR3 loop reads CATRWGGEQFF. In nucleotides, the CDR3 is TGTGCCACCCGCTGGGGCGGTGAGCAGTTCTTC.

In its sample, this clone was seen once. The gene calls are TRBV20-1 and TRBJ2-5, with D possibly TRBD2 on 6 matching bases. The V and J ends lost 3 bases and 5 bases respectively, with 19 bases between them. Germline V gives CDR1 DFQATT, CDR2 SNEGSKA (reference sequence). This CDR3 comprises 15 residues. The CDR3 nucleotides are TGCAGTGCTAGTCGGGGTAGCGGTGGTGGGGAGACCCAGTACTTC. Translation gives CSASRGSGGGETQYF.

The chain employs TRBV12-3 or TRBV12-4 and TRBJ1-2, with D possibly being TRBD1 (5 bases). Trimming pared 5 bases from V and 7 bases from J, leaving 11 bases between. This CDR3 is built from 12 residues. CDR3 residues: CASSQVGGGYTF. The CDR3 region has the DNA TGTGCCAGCAGTCAAGTGGGGGGTGGCTACACCTTC.

CDR3 in amino acids: CAWSVGPTSWEQFF. Here the CDR3 DNA reads TGTGCCTGGAGTGTAGGCCCCACTAGCTGGGAGCAGTTCTTC. V is TRBV30 and J is TRBJ2-1, with D maybe TRBD2 (6 bases). The germline V gene has CDR1 GTSNPN and CDR2 SVGIG (reference sequence). This CDR3 spans 14 amino acids. Trimming shortened V by 0 bases and J by 10 bases, and 16 bases separated the two germline ends.

The V and J genes are TRBV3-1 (or the pseudogene TRBV3-2) and TRBJ1-1; tentatively, D is TRBD1 (6 bases). Trimming left V 5 bases short and J 0 bases short, with 10 bases between. The CDR3 is 14 residues long. Per the germline V gene, CDR1 is LGHDT and CDR2 is YNNKEL (reference sequence). DNA of the CDR3: TGTGCCAGCAGCTTTACAGGGTTGAACACTGAAGCTTTCTTT. The encoded protein is CASSFTGLNTEAFF.

V usage is TRBV19 and J usage is TRBJ1-2; tentative D call: TRBD1 (6 bases). Germline loops: CDR1 LNHDA, CDR2 SQIVND (reference sequence). Trimming left V 5 bases short and J 4 bases short, with 14 bases between. This CDR3 is 14 amino acids long. CDR3 nucleotides: TGTGCCAGTAGTCCCCGGGGGGCCCCCTATGGCTACACCTTC. Protein: CASSPRGAPYGYTF. Full variable domain (outside the CDR3, taken from reference TRBV19 and TRBJ1-2): DGGITQSPKYLFRKEGQNVTLSCEQNLNHDAMYWYRQDPGQGLRLIYYSQIVNDFQKGDIAEGYSVSREKKESFPLTVTSAQKNPTAFYLCASSPRGAPYGYTFGSGTRLTVV.

The chain couples TRBV4-3 to TRBJ2-1; TRBD2 matches 15 bases. There are 18 residues in the CDR3. Losses at the gene ends were 3 bases for V and 0 bases for J; bases not matched to a gene: 3. Germline values: CDR1 LGHNA, CDR2 YSLEER. The DNA of the CDR3 is TGCGCCAGCAGCCAGCGGACTAGCGGGGGGGGCTCCTACAATGAGCAGTTCTTC. Translating gives CASSQRTSGGGSYNEQFF.

This rearrangement joins TRBV7-9 to TRBJ1-1; no reliable D call. V was trimmed by 5 bases and J by 1 base, leaving 11 bases between them. Germline V gene lookup returns CDR1 SEHNR and CDR2 FQNEAQ (reference sequence). The CDR3 has 14 amino acids. The CDR3 protein is CASSPPRPNTEAFF. CDR3 DNA: TGTGCCAGCAGCCCCCCGAGGCCGAACACTGAAGCTTTCTTT. Full variable domain (rest looked up from reference TRBV7-9 and TRBJ1-1): DTGVSQNPRHKITKRGQNVTFRCDPISEHNRLYWYRQTLGQGPEFLTYFQNEAQLEKSRLLSDRFSAERPKGSFSTLEIQRTEQGDSAMYLCASSPPRPNTEAFFGQGTRLTVV.

The chain is built from TRBV6-4 and TRBJ1-5; a weak D match, TRBD1 (6 bases). V was cut by 4 bases and J by 5 bases, with 12 bases left in between. CDR1 and CDR2 (germline): MRHNA, SNTAGT. The CDR3 sequence is 14 residues long. This chain's CDR3 is CASSVGPGDQPQHF. In nucleotides, the CDR3 is TGTGCCAGCAGTGTAGGGCCAGGGGATCAGCCCCAGCATTTT.

This clone was seen just once. The chain employs TRBV5-1 and TRBJ1-3; 9 positions agree with TRBD1. Germline CDR1 and CDR2: SGHRS and YFSETQ. This CDR3 is 17 amino acids long. V dropped 3 bases and J dropped 4; count of bases not matched to a gene: 11. The chain's CDR3 is CASSYWTGARKGNTIYF. CDR3 DNA: TGCGCCAGCAGCTACTGGACAGGGGCGCGGAAGGGAAACACCATATATTTT.

V gene TRBV6-2 or TRBV6-3 combines with J gene TRBJ1-1; 9 nucleotides agree with TRBD1. The CDR3 sequence is 16 residues long. CDR1 and CDR2 (germline): MNHEY, SVGEGT. Losses at the gene ends were 4 bases for V and 3 bases for J; bases not matched to a gene: 9. The chain's CDR3 is CASSSGTGPLDTEAFF. The CDR3 region has the DNA TGTGCCAGCAGTTCGGGGACAGGGCCCTTGGACACTGAAGCTTTCTTT.

The chain uses TRBV5-4 and TRBJ2-7; 7 bases agree with TRBD2. Losses at the gene ends were 4 bases for V and 1 base for J; bases not matched to a gene: 2. In germline, CDR1 is SGHNT, CDR2 YYREEE (reference sequence). The CDR3 has 13 residues. Here the CDR3 reads CASSPRGSYEQYF. The CDR3 DNA follows: TGTGCCAGCAGCCCGCGGGGGTCCTACGAGCAGTACTTC.

This chain connects TRBV5-5 to TRBJ2-5; D is possibly TRBD2 (6 bases). The CDR3 extends over 16 amino acids. The V gene's germline CDR1 is SGHKS and CDR2 YYEKEE (reference sequence). Trimming cost V 0 bases and J 2 bases, with 14 bases left between them. CDR3 loop: CASSLGASLAQETQYF. CDR3 bases: TGTGCCAGCAGCTTGGGTGCCAGTCTAGCGCAAGAGACCCAGTACTTC.

This clone was observed a single time. This chain's CDR3 is CASSTHTGQDLNYGYTF. The CDR3 DNA reads as TGTGCCAGCAGCACCCACACGGGACAGGACCTTAACTATGGCTACACCTTC. This chain connects TRBV9 to TRBJ1-2, with 8 bases matching TRBD1. The CDR3 runs to 17 residues. Germline-derived CDR1 and CDR2 are SGDLS and YYNGEE. V shed 4 bases and J 1 base; nucleotides not matched to a gene: 12.

The CDR3 here is CASSWDRGLGGTEAFF. CDR3 in DNA: TGTGCCAGCAGTTGGGACAGGGGGCTGGGTGGCACTGAAGCTTTCTTT. The chain is built from TRBV2 and TRBJ1-1; TRBD1 aligns across 12 bases. Trimming cost V 5 bases and J 4 bases; bases outside gene matches: 8. The CDR3 spans 16 residues. Germline loops: CDR1 SNHLY, CDR2 FYNNEI.

V and J are TRBV7-9 and TRBJ2-3; TRBD1 aligns across 9 bases. The CDR3 runs 15 residues. Germline trimming cut 5 bases from V and 6 bases from J; bases unmatched to any gene: 9. Per germline, CDR1 SEHNR and CDR2 FQNEAQ (reference sequence). The CDR3 DNA is TGTGCCAGCAGCAGCACAGGGGGCCTTACGGATACGCAGTATTTT. It encodes CASSSTGGLTDTQYF.

In its sample, this clone was seen once. The CDR3, as DNA: TGTGCCAGCAGCGCCACAGGGGTCGGCGGCTATGGCTACACCTTC. Its protein is CASSATGVGGYGYTF. The chain is built from TRBV6-5 and TRBJ1-2; 7 bases are a match to TRBD1. The CDR3 covers 15 residues. In germline, CDR1 is MNHEY, CDR2 SVGAGI. V trimming: 6 bases; J trimming: 4 bases; junction bases outside the gene matches: 11.